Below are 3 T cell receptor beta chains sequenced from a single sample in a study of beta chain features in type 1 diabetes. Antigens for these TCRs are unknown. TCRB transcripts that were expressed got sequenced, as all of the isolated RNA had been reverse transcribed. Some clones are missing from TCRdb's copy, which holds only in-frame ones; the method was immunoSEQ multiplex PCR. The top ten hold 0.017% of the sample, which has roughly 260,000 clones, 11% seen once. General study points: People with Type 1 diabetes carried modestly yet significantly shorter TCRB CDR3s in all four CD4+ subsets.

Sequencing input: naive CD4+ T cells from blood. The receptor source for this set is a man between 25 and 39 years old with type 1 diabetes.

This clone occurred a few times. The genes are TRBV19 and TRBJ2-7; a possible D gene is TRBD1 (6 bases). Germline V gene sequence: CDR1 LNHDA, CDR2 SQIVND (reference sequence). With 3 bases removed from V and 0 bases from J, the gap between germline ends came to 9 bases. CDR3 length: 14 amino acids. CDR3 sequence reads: CASSIQQGSYEQYF. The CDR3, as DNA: TGTGCCAGTAGTATTCAACAGGGCTCCTACGAGCAGTACTTC.

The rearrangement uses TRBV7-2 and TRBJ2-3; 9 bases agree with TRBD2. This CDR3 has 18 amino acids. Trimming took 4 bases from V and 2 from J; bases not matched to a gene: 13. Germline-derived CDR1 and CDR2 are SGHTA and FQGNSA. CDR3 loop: CASSSRRGGATDTDTQYF. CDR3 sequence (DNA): TGTGCCAGCAGCTCGAGGCGGGGGGGCGCGACCGACACAGATACGCAGTATTTT.

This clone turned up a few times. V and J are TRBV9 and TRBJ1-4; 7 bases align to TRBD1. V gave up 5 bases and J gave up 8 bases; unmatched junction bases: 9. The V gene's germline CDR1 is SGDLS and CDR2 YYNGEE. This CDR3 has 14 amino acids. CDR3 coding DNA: TGTGCCAGCAGTGCGACAGGGAGGAGGGAAAAACTGTTTTTT. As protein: CASSATGRREKLFF.